The next 31 T cell receptor beta chains were all read from a single sample in a study of cytomegalovirus exposure and HLA in healthy donors. The study ran its PCR with 60 Vbeta and 13 Jbeta primers. Libraries were prepared by immunoSEQ multiplex PCR; TCRdb keeps only in-frame clonotypes and omits some of them. The sample contains some 66,000 clones, about 80% of which appear only once. Specimen: PBMCs. The receptors were gathered from a man aged 55-75 years in good health and CMV-seropositive.

This clone has only a few counts. The chain recombines TRBV5-1 with TRBJ2-5; the D gene is possibly TRBD1 (6 bases). Between the trimmed V and J ends, which lost 4 bases and 5 bases, there was a span of 12 bases. Germline V gene lookup returns CDR1 SGHRS and CDR2 YFSETQ. CDR3 length: 13 residues. In nucleotides, the CDR3 is TGCGCCAGCAGCCCATCAGGGGAGGAGACCCAGTACTTC. Its translation: CASSPSGEETQYF.

The rearrangement links TRBV29-1 to TRBJ2-5, with D possibly being TRBD1 (6 bases). The CDR3 has 14 residues. CDR1 is SQVTM, CDR2 ANQGSEA, per germline. Trimming pared 2 bases from V and 4 bases from J, leaving 14 bases between. The CDR3 nucleotides read TGCAGCGTTGAATCAGGGCAGGGGATAGAGACCCAGTACTTC. As protein: CSVESGQGIETQYF.

This chain's CDR3 is CSVESGGSAEAFF. The CDR3 DNA follows: TGCAGCGTTGAAAGCGGGGGGTCGGCTGAAGCTTTCTTT. The chain joins TRBV29-1 to TRBJ1-1; TRBD1 is a possible D gene (5 bases). Trimming took 2 bases from V and 6 from J, leaving 13 bases between them. The CDR3 runs 13 residues. Per the germline V gene, CDR1 is SQVTM and CDR2 is ANQGSEA.

The chain is built from TRBV6-1 and TRBJ2-5; D uncertain. With 4 bases removed from V and 2 bases from J, the gap between germline ends came to 11 bases. There are 14 residues in the CDR3. Germline assignment: CDR1 MNHNS and CDR2 SASEGT. The CDR3 loop is CASSVWPVQETQYF. The CDR3 bases are TGTGCCAGCAGTGTATGGCCAGTACAAGAGACCCAGTACTTC.

The chain uses TRBV4-1 and TRBJ2-2; D call uncertain. The V gene's germline CDR1 is MGHRA and CDR2 YSYEKL. Trimming took 0 bases from V and 1 from J, leaving 3 bases between them. The CDR3 totals 14 residues. DNA of the CDR3: TGCGCCAGCAGCCAAGACGGGAACACCGGGGAGCTGTTTTTT. Amino acid sequence: CASSQDGNTGELFF.

The gene calls are TRBV19 and TRBJ2-2, with D perhaps matching TRBD1 (5 bases). Looked up from germline, CDR1 is LNHDA and CDR2 is SQIVND (reference sequence). This CDR3 is 14 amino acids long. The V and J ends lost 4 bases and 4 bases respectively, with 10 bases between them. The CDR3 reads CASSKGAFTGELFF. The CDR3 region has the DNA TGTGCCAGTAGTAAAGGGGCGTTCACCGGGGAGCTGTTTTTT.

The chain has TRBV2 and TRBJ2-5; a possible D gene is TRBD1 (6 bases). The germline V and J ends were trimmed by 7 bases and 2 bases, with 20 bases remaining between them. The germline V gene has CDR1 SNHLY and CDR2 FYNNEI. The CDR3 covers 16 residues. This CDR3 reads CASTAAGGQLQETQYF. Written as DNA, the CDR3 is TGTGCCAGCACTGCCGCCGGAGGACAGCTACAAGAGACCCAGTACTTC.

This chain connects TRBV6-5 to TRBJ2-1, with 10 nucleotides matching TRBD2. The germline CDR1 and CDR2 sequences are MNHEY and SVGAGI. The V gene end was trimmed by 6 bases and the J gene end by 6 bases; junction bases not matched to a gene: 5. The CDR3 covers 14 residues. The DNA for the CDR3 is TGTGCCAGCAGGCTAGCGGGAGCAGCCAATGAGCAGTTCTTC. Translated, it gives CASRLAGAANEQFF.

The rearrangement uses TRBV5-1 and TRBJ2-2, with 13 bases identical to TRBD2. Germline CDR1 and CDR2: SGHRS and YFSETQ. Trimming removed 7 bases from V and 5 bases from J; junction bases left unmatched: 8. The CDR3 extends over 16 amino acids. Written as DNA, the CDR3 is TGCGCCAGCCGGAGACTAGCGGGAGGTCGTACCGGGGAGCTGTTTTTT. Amino acid sequence: CASRRLAGGRTGELFF. Based on the CDR3 plus reference TRBV5-1 and TRBJ2-2, the full variable domain is KAGVTQTPRYLIKTRGQQVTLSCSPISGHRSVSWYQQTPGQGLQFLFEYFSETQRNKGNFPGRFSGRQFSNSRSEMNVSTLELGDSALYLCASRRLAGGRTGELFFGEGSRLTVL.

V gene TRBV29-1 combines with J gene TRBJ2-3; D unresolved. V lost 4 bases and J lost 0, with 5 bases in between. CDR3 size: 12 residues. Germline V gene data show CDR1 as SQVTM and CDR2 as ANQGSEA. The CDR3 DNA reads as TGCAGCGTTGCCCAAAGCACAGATACGCAGTATTTT. It yields the protein CSVAQSTDTQYF.

V gene TRBV4-1 combines with J gene TRBJ1-5; D is ambiguous. V was shortened by 4 bases and J by 5 bases, with 12 bases between the two germline ends. In germline, CDR1 is MGHRA, CDR2 YSYEKL. There are 14 residues in the CDR3. CDR3 sequence (DNA): TGCGCCAGCAGCCGGGGTCAGGAGGATCAGCCCCAGCATTTT. Translation: CASSRGQEDQPQHF.

The rearrangement links TRBV4-2 to TRBJ1-3; 8 bases fit TRBD1. J lost 6 bases, V lost 4 bases, and 5 bases had no gene match. This CDR3 spans 14 amino acids. Germline V gene lookup returns CDR1 LGHNA and CDR2 YNFKEQ. For the CDR3, the DNA is TGTGCCAGCAGCCTGGGACAGGTCGAAAACACCATATATTTT. It codes for CASSLGQVENTIYF.

J is TRBJ1-2 and V is TRBV2, with D perhaps matching TRBD1 (5 bases). This CDR3 has 17 residues. Trimming cost V 4 bases and J 7 bases, with 25 bases left between them. Germline V gene lookup returns CDR1 SNHLY and CDR2 FYNNEI. The CDR3 spells CASSGDYGWDRGGGYTF. As DNA, the CDR3 is TGTGCCAGCAGTGGCGACTATGGTTGGGATCGCGGGGGTGGCTACACCTTC.

This clone showed up just a few times. V is TRBV4-2 and J is TRBJ2-3; 9 bases line up with TRBD2. The CDR3 is 13 amino acids. CDR1 is LGHNA and CDR2 is YNFKEQ in the germline V gene. J lost 12 bases, V lost 5 bases, and 9 bases had no gene match. CDR3 residues: CASSIGTSILQYF. CDR3 sequence (DNA): TGTGCCAGCAGCATAGGGACTAGCATCCTCCAGTATTTT.

The chain links TRBV6-5 to TRBJ1-1; the D is unclear. Per germline, CDR1 MNHEY and CDR2 SVGAGI. V gave up 5 bases and J gave up 5 bases, with 12 bases separating them. This CDR3 comprises 13 residues. CDR3 sequence: CASSTGFRTEAFF. DNA for the CDR3: TGTGCCAGCAGTACGGGATTTCGTACTGAAGCTTTCTTT.

This chain uses TRBV6-1 with TRBJ2-1; possible D gene TRBD2, 6 bases. Trimming took 10 bases from V and 3 from J, leaving 19 bases between them. Germline CDR1 MNHNS, CDR2 SASEGT. The CDR3 is 15 residues long. Written as DNA, the CDR3 is TGTGCCACTACATTTGGTGGCGGGAACTACAATGAGCAGTTCTTC. It translates to CATTFGGGNYNEQFF.

This clone was detected only a few times. V is TRBV5-1 and J is TRBJ1-1; 8 nucleotides align to TRBD1. Unmatched junction bases numbered 6, after V lost 4 bases and J lost 4 bases. The CDR3 sequence is 14 residues long. CDR1 is SGHRS, CDR2 YFSETQ, per germline. CDR3: CASSGTGGLTEAFF. In DNA, the CDR3 is TGCGCCAGCAGCGGGACAGGAGGCCTCACTGAAGCTTTCTTT.

The chain joins TRBV27 to TRBJ2-5; 8 bases agree with TRBD1. Germline V lookup: CDR1 MNHEY, CDR2 SMNVEV (reference sequence). Trimming at V came to 4 bases and at J to 0 bases, leaving 1 base not matched to a gene. CDR3 length: 14 amino acids. Written as DNA, the CDR3 is TGTGCCAGCAGTTGGGACAGGAACCAAGAGACCCAGTACTTC. This translates into CASSWDRNQETQYF.

This clone has a single count. The chain has TRBV11-1 and TRBJ1-1, with D hard to call. CDR1 is SGHAT and CDR2 is FQDESV in the germline V gene (reference sequence). The CDR3 is 13 amino acids. Trimming took 2 bases from V and 2 from J, leaving 6 bases between them. The CDR3 DNA sequence: TGTGCCAGCAGCTTACACATCAACACTGAAGCTTTCTTT. It specifies CASSLHINTEAFF. The complete variable domain, with remaining parts taken from reference TRBV11-1 and TRBJ1-1, reads EAEVAQSPRYKITEKSQAVAFWCDPISGHATLYWYRQILGQGPELLVQFQDESVVDDSQLPKDRFSAERLKGVDSTLKIQPAELGDSAMYLCASSLHINTEAFFGQGTRLTVV.

This rearrangement joins TRBV11-3 to TRBJ2-7, with D perhaps matching TRBD2 (6 bases). V dropped 0 bases and J dropped 2 bases, with 11 bases sitting between them. CDR1 and CDR2 from the germline V gene are SGHNT and YENEEA. The CDR3 covers 15 residues. CDR3 protein: CASSLDPSAAYEQYF. The DNA for the CDR3 is TGTGCCAGCAGCTTAGATCCTAGCGCTGCCTACGAGCAGTACTTC.

The gene calls are TRBV7-2 and TRBJ2-2; tentatively, D is TRBD1 (5 bases). Trimming left V 4 bases short and J 6 bases short, with 15 bases between. The germline gives CDR1 SGHTA, CDR2 FQGNSA. This CDR3 contains 15 residues. CDR3 DNA sequence: TGTGCCAGCAGCTCTTTCGACAGCCGGGCCGGGGAGCTGTTTTTT. As protein: CASSSFDSRAGELFF.

This rearrangement joins TRBV7-9 to TRBJ1-1, with a possible D match to TRBD1 (6 bases). V was clipped by 4 bases and J by 1 base, with 10 bases between them. Per germline, CDR1 SEHNR and CDR2 FQNEAQ (reference sequence). CDR3 length equals 14 residues. The CDR3 DNA reads as TGTGCCAGCAGCTACAGGGAACAGAACACTGAAGCTTTCTTT. Residues: CASSYREQNTEAFF.

This chain connects TRBV6-5 to TRBJ2-2; TRBD1 matches at 7 bases. V lost 3 bases and J lost 0; bases outside the gene matches: 4. The CDR3 loop spans 16 amino acids. Germline values: CDR1 MNHEY, CDR2 SVGAGI. The chain's CDR3 is CASSYGDRANTGELFF. CDR3 coding DNA: TGTGCCAGCAGTTATGGCGACAGGGCGAACACCGGGGAGCTGTTTTTT.

In this sample, this clone turned up a few times. Other DNA sequences in this specimen translate into the identical CDR3. The chain uses TRBV27 and TRBJ1-1; D unresolved. Looked up from germline, CDR1 is MNHEY and CDR2 is SMNVEV (reference sequence). The CDR3 has 13 amino acids. V was clipped by 0 bases and J by 1 base, with 3 bases between them. The chain's CDR3 is CASSLSRNTEAFF. CDR3 bases: TGTGCCAGCAGTTTATCGAGGAACACTGAAGCTTTCTTT.

V is TRBV6-5 and J is TRBJ1-3; the D is unclear. The CDR3 runs to 16 residues. V was clipped by 0 bases and J by 0 bases, with 9 bases between them. CDR1 is MNHEY, CDR2 SVGAGI, per germline. The CDR3: CASSYSQSHSGNTIYF. The CDR3 nucleotides are TGTGCCAGCAGTTACTCCCAGTCACACTCTGGAAACACCATATATTTT.

The J gene is TRBJ1-5, the V gene TRBV6-1, with TRBD1 matching 8 bases. CDR1 and CDR2 from the germline V gene are MNHNS and SASEGT. This CDR3 comprises 13 residues. After removal of 10 bases from V and 1 base from J, the junction contained 3 bases not matched to a gene. The CDR3 sequence: CATRTGSNQPQHF. For the CDR3, the DNA is TGTGCCACCCGGACAGGGAGCAATCAGCCCCAGCATTTT.

V gene TRBV27 combines with J gene TRBJ1-2, with 9 bases lining up with TRBD1. This CDR3 has 16 amino acids. Per germline, CDR1 MNHEY and CDR2 SMNVEV (reference sequence). V gave up 5 bases and J gave up 7 bases; unmatched junction bases: 14. As DNA, the CDR3 is TGTGCCAGCAGTCCCGCGGTCCACAGGGGGCCAGCTGGCTACACCTTC. It codes for CASSPAVHRGPAGYTF.

V usage is TRBV7-8 and J usage is TRBJ2-7; TRBD1 is a possible D gene (6 bases). V was pared by 5 bases and J by 3 bases, with 17 bases between. CDR3 size: 15 residues. Germline assignment: CDR1 SGHVS and CDR2 FQNEAQ. The CDR3 protein is CASSPYGQGSYEQYF. CDR3 sequence (DNA): TGTGCCAGCAGCCCCTATGGGCAGGGGAGCTACGAGCAGTACTTC.

This clone was detected only a few times. The V gene is TRBV27, the J gene TRBJ2-5, with 9 bases aligning to TRBD1. The germline V gene has CDR1 MNHEY and CDR2 SMNVEV (reference sequence). The CDR3 runs 14 residues. Unmatched junction bases numbered 7, after V lost 6 bases and J lost 5 bases. CDR3 loop: CASRRPGQGETQYF. CDR3 nucleotide sequence: TGTGCCAGCAGACGCCCGGGACAGGGCGAGACCCAGTACTTC.

J is TRBJ1-2 and V is TRBV7-2, with D hard to call. The V gene's germline CDR1 is SGHTA and CDR2 FQGNSA. Trimming cost V 5 bases and J 5 bases, with 15 bases left between them. This CDR3 has 14 amino acids. The CDR3 DNA reads TGTGCCAGCAGCCCCTACTTAGTAGAGTATGGCTACACCTTC. This translates into CASSPYLVEYGYTF. The variable domain in full, completed from reference TRBV7-2 and TRBJ1-2, reads GAGVSQSPSNKVTEKGKDVELRCDPISGHTALYWYRQSLGQGLEFLIYFQGNSAPDKSGLPSDRFSAERTGGSVSTLTIQRTQQEDSAVYLCASSPYLVEYGYTFGSGTRLTVV.

DNA of the CDR3: TGTGCCAGCAGCCCCCCGAGCACAGATACGCAGTATTTT. The encoded protein is CASSPPSTDTQYF. The J gene is TRBJ2-3, the V gene TRBV28; D is ambiguous. This CDR3 is built from 13 residues. V was cut by 6 bases and J by 0 bases, with 7 bases left in between. Germline V gene lookup returns CDR1 MDHEN and CDR2 SYDVKM.